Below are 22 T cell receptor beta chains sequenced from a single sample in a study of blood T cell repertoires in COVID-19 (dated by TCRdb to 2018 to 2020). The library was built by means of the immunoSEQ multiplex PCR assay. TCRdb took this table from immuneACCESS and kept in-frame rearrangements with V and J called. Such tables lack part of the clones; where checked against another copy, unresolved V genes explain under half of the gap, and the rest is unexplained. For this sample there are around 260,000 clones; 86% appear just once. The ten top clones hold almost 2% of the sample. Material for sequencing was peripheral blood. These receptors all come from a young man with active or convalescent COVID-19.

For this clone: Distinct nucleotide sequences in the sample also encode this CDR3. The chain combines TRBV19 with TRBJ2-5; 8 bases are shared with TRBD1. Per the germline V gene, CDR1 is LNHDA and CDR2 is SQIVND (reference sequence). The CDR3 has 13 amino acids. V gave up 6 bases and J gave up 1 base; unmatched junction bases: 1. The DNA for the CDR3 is TGTGCCAGTAGAGACAGGGGCCAAGAGACCCAGTACTTC. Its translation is CASRDRGQETQYF.

CDR3 coding DNA: TGTGCCAGCAGGCAGGGGATTAACAATGAGCAGTTCTTC. Residues: CASRQGINNEQFF. The gene calls are TRBV2 and TRBJ2-1, with D possibly being TRBD1 (6 bases). The germline CDR1 and CDR2 sequences are SNHLY and FYNNEI. Trimming left V 6 bases short and J 5 bases short, with 11 bases between. The CDR3 covers 13 residues.

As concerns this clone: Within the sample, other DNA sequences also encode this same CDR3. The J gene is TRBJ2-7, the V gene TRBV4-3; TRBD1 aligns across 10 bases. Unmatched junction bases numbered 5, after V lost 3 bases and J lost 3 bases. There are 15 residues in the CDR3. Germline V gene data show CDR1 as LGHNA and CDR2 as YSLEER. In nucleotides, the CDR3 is TGCGCCAGCAGCCAGGGGGGACAGGGGCTCTACGAGCAGTACTTC. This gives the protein CASSQGGQGLYEQYF.

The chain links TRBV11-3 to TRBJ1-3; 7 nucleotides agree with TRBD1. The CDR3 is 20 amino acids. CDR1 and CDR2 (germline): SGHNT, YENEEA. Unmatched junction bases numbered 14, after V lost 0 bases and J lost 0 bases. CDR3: CASSLEPIFTGAISGNTIYF. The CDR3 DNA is TGTGCCAGCAGCTTAGAACCAATTTTTACAGGGGCGATCTCTGGAAACACCATATATTTT. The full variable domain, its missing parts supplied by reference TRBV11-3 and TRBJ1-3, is EAGVVQSPRYKIIEKKQPVAFWCNPISGHNTLYWYLQNLGQGPELLIRYENEEAVDDSQLPKDRFSAERLKGVDSTLKIQPAELGDSAVYLCASSLEPIFTGAISGNTIYFGEGSWLTVV.

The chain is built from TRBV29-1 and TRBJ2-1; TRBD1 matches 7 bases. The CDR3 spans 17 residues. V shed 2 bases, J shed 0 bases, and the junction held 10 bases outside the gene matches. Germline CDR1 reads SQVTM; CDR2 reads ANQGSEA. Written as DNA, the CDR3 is TGCAGCGTTGAACTTGGACAGGACTTTAGCTCCTACAATGAGCAGTTCTTC. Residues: CSVELGQDFSSYNEQFF.

The CDR3 reads CASSPLTGWSYEQYF. The CDR3 DNA sequence: TGTGCCAGCAGTCCCCTCACAGGGTGGTCCTACGAGCAGTACTTC. The chain is built from TRBV6-2 or TRBV6-3 and TRBJ2-7; possible D gene TRBD1, 6 bases. The germline gives CDR1 MNHEY, CDR2 SVGEGT. The V end was cut by 5 bases, the J end by 1 base, with 15 bases between. The CDR3 covers 15 residues.

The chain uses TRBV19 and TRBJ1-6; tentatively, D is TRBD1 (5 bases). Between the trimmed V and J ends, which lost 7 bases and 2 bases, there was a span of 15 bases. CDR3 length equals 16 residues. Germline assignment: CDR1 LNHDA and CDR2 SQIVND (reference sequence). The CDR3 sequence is CASKGKQGTYNSPLHF. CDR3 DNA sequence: TGTGCCAGTAAAGGAAAGCAGGGCACCTATAATTCACCCCTCCACTTT.

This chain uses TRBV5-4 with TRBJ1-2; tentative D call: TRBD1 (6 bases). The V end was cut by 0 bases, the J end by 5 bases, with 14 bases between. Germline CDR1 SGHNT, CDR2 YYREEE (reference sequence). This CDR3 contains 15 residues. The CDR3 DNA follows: TGTGCCAGCAGCTTGGAACAGGGATTGGGTTATGGCTACACCTTC. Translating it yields CASSLEQGLGYGYTF. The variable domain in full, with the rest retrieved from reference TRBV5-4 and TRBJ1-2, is ETGVTQSPTHLIKTRGQQVTLRCSSQSGHNTVSWYQQALGQGPQFIFQYYREEENGRGNFPPRFSGLQFPNYSSELNVNALELDDSALYLCASSLEQGLGYGYTFGSGTRLTVV.

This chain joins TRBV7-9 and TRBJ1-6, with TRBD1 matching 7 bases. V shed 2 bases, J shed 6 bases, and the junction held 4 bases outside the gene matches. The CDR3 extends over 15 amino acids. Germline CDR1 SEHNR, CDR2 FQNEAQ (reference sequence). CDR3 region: CASSLRGLGNSPLHF. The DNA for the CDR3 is TGTGCCAGCAGCTTAAGGGGGCTAGGTAATTCACCCCTCCACTTT.

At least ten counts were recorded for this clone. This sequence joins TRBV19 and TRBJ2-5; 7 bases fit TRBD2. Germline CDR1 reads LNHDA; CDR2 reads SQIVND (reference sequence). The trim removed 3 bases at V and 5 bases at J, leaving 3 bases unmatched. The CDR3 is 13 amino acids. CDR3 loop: CASSMTSLETQYF. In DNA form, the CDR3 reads TGTGCCAGTAGTATGACTAGCTTGGAGACCCAGTACTTC.

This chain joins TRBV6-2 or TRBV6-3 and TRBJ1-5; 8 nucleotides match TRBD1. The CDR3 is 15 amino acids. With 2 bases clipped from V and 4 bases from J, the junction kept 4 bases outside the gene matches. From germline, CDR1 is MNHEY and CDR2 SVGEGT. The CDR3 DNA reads TGTGCCAGCAGTTACCCTGGACAGGGAAATCAGCCCCAGCATTTT. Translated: CASSYPGQGNQPQHF.

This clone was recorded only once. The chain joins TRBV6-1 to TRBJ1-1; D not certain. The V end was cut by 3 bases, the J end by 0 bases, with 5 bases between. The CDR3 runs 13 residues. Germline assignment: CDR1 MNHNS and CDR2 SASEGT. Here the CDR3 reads CASSETLNTEAFF. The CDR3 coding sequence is TGTGCCAGCAGTGAGACACTGAACACTGAAGCTTTCTTT.

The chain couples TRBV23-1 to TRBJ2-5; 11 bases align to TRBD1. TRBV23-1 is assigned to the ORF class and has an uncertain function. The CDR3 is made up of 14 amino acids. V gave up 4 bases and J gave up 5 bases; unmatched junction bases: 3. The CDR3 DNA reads TGCGCCAGCAGTCGGGACAGGGGGTGGGAGACCCAGTACTTC. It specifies CASSRDRGWETQYF.

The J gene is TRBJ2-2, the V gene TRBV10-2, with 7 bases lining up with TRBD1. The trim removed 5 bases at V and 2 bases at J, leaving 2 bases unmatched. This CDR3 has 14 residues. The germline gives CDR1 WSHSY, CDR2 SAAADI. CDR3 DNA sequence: TGCGCCAGCAGTTGGGACAGAAACACCGGGGAGCTGTTTTTT. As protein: CASSWDRNTGELFF.

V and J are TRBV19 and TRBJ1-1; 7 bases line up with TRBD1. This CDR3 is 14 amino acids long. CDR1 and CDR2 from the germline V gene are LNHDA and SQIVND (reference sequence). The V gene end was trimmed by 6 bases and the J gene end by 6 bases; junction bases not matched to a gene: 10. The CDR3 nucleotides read TGTGCCAGTAGCAATTCCAGGGGGGTTGCTGAAGCTTTCTTT. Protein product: CASSNSRGVAEAFF.

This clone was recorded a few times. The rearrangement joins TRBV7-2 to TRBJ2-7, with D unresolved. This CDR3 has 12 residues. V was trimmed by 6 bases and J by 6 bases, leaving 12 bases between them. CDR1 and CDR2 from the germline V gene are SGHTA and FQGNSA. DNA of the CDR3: TGTGCCAGCAGTCTCCTTTCGGGCGAGCAGTACTTC. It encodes CASSLLSGEQYF.

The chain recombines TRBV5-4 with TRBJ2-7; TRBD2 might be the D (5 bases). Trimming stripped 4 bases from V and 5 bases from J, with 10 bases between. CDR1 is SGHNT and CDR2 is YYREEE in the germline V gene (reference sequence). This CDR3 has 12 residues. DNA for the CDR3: TGTGCCAGCAGCATGGTGGGAGACGAGCAGTACTTC. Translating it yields CASSMVGDEQYF.

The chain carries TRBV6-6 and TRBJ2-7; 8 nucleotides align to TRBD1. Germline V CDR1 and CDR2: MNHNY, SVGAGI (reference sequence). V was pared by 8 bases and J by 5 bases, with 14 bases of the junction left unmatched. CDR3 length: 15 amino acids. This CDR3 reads CASGETDRAYDEQYF. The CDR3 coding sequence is TGTGCCAGCGGAGAAACGGACAGGGCGTACGACGAGCAGTACTTC.

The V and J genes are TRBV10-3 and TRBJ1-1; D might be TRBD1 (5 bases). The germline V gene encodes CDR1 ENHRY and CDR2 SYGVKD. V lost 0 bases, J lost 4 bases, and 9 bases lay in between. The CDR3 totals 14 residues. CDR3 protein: CAISESVRGTEAFF. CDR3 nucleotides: TGTGCCATCAGTGAGTCCGTAAGGGGCACTGAAGCTTTCTTT.

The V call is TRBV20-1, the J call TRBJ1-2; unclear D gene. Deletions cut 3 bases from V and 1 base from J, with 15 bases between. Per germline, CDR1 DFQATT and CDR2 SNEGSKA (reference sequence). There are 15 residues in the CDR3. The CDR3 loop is CSASYGGELNYGYTF. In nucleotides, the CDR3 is TGCAGTGCTAGTTACGGCGGGGAACTTAACTATGGCTACACCTTC.

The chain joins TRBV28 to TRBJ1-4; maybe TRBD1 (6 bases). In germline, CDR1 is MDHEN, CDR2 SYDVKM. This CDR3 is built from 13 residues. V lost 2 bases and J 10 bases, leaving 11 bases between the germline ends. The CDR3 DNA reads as TGTGCCAGCAGTTTAGGCGGACAGCGAAAACTGTTTTTT. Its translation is CASSLGGQRKLFF.

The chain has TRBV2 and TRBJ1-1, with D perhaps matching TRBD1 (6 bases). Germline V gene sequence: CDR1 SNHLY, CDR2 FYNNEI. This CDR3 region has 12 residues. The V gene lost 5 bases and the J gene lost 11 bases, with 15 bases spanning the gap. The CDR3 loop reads CASSPGHPEAFF. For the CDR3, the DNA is TGTGCCAGCAGTCCGGGACATCCGGAGGCTTTCTTT.